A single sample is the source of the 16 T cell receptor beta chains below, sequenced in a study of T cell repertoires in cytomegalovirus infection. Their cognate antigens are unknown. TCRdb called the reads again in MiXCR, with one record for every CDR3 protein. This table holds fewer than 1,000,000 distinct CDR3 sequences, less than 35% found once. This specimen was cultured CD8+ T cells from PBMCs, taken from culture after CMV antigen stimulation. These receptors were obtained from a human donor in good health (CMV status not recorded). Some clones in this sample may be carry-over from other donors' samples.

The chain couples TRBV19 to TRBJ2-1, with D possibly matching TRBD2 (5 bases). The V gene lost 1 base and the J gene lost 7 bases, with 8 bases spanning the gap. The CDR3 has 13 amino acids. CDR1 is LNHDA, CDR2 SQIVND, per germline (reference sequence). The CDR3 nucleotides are TGTGCCAGTAGTATAGTTTCGGGGAATGAGCAGTTCTTC. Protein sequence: CASSIVSGNEQFF. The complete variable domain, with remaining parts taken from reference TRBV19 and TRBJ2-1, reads DGGITQSPKYLFRKEGQNVTLSCEQNLNHDAMYWYRQDPGQGLRLIYYSQIVNDFQKGDIAEGYSVSREKKESFPLTVTSAQKNPTAFYLCASSIVSGNEQFFGPGTRLTVL.

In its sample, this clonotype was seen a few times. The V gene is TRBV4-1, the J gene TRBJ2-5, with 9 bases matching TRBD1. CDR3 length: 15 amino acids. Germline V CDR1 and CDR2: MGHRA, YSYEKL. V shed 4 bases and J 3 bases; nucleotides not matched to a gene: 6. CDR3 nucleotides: TGCGCCAGCAGCCCCCTCGACAGGGGGAAAGAGACCCAGTACTTC. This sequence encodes CASSPLDRGKETQYF.

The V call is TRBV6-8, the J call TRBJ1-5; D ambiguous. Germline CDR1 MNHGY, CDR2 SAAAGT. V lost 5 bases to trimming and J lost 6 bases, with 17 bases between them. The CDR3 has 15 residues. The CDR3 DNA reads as TGTGCCAGCAGTGTGTTACACGTCCCAGTTCAGCCCCAGCATTTT. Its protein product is CASSVLHVPVQPQHF.

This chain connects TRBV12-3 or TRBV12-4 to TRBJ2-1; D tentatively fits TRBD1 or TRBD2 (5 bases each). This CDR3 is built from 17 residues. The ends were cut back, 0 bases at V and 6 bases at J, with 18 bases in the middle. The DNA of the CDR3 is TGTGCCAGCAGTTTAGCCTGGGACCTTTCGAAAGGCAATGAGCAGTTCTTC. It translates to CASSLAWDLSKGNEQFF.

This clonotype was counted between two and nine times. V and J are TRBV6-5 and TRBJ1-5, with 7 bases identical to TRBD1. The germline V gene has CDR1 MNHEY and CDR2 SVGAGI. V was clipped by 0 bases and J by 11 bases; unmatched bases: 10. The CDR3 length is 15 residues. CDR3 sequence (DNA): TGTGCCAGCAGTTACTCGAAGACAGGGCGATCGGCCCAGCATTTT. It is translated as CASSYSKTGRSAQHF.

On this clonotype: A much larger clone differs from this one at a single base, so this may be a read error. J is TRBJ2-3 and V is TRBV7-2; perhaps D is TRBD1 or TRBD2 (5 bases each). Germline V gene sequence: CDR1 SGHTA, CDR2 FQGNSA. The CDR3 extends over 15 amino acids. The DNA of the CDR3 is TGTTCCAGCAGCTTATATGAGGGGATCACAGATACGCAGTATTTT. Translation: CSSSLYEGITDTQYF. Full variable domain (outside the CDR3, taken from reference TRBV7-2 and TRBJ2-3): GAGVSQSPSNKVTEKGKDVELRCDPISGHTALYWYRQSLGQGLEFLIYFQGNSAPDKSGLPSDRFSAERTGGSVSTLTIQRTQQEDSAVYLCSSSLYEGITDTQYFGPGTRLTVL.

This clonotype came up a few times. Written as DNA, the CDR3 is TGTGCCAGCAGTTTATACAGGGGGTCTGTGCGAGGCACAGATACGCAGTATTTT. It translates to CASSLYRGSVRGTDTQYF. The chain recombines TRBV28 with TRBJ2-3; 8 bases align to TRBD1. This CDR3 has 18 residues. Germline V CDR1 and CDR2: MDHEN, SYDVKM. V lost 1 base, J lost 1 base, and 10 bases stayed unmatched.

The chain's CDR3 is CASSARTSGVQETQYF. CDR3 in DNA: TGTGCCAGCAGCGCCCGGACTAGCGGGGTTCAAGAGACCCAGTACTTC. The chain uses TRBV11-2 and TRBJ2-5; 12 bases fit TRBD2. Trimming at V came to 5 bases and at J to 2 bases, leaving 6 bases not matched to a gene. This CDR3 has 16 amino acids. The germline V gene encodes CDR1 SGHAT and CDR2 FQNNGV.

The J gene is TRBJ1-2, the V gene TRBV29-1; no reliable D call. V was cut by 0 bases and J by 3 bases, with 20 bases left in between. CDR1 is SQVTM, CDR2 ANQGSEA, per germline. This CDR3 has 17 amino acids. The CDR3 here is CSVEDLVTSESYYGYTF. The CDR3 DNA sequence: TGCAGCGTTGAAGATCTCGTCACCTCCGAGAGTTACTATGGCTACACCTTC.

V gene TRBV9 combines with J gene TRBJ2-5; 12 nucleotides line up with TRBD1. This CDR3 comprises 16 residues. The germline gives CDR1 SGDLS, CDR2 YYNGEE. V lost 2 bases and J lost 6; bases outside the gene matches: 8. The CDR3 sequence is CASSVAGQGALKTQYF. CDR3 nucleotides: TGTGCCAGCAGCGTGGCGGGACAGGGGGCGTTGAAGACCCAGTACTTC.

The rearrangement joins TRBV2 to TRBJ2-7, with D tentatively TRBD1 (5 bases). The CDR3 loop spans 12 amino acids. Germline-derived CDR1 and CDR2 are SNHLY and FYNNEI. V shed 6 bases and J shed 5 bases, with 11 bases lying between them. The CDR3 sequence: CASRPGFDEQYF. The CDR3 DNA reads TGTGCCAGCAGGCCAGGGTTCGACGAGCAGTACTTC.

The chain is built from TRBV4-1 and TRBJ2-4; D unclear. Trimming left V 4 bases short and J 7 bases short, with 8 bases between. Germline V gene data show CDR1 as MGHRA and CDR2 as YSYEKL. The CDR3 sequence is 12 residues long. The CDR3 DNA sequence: TGCGCCAGCAGCCCACGGGCCAACATTCAGTACTTC. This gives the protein CASSPRANIQYF.

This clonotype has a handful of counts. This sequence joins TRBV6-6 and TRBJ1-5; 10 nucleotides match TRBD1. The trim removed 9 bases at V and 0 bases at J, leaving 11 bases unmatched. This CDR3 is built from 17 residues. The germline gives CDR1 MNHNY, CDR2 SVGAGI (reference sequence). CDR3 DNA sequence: TGTGCCAGTGCCGTTCGGGGGGACAGGGGTAGCAATCAGCCCCAGCATTTT. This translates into CASAVRGDRGSNQPQHF.

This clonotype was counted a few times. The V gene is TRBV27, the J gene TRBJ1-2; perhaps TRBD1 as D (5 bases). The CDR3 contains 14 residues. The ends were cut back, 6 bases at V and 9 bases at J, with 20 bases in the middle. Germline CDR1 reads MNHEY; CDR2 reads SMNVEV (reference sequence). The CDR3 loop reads CASSRVGDWRSYTF. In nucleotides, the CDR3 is TGTGCCAGCAGCAGGGTGGGGGATTGGAGAAGCTACACCTTC.

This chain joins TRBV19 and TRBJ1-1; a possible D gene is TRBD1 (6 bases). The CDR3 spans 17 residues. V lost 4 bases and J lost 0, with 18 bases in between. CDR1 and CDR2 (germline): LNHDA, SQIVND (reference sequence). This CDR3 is CASSTAGDKFLNTEAFF. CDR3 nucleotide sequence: TGTGCCAGTAGTACCGCCGGGGACAAGTTTTTGAACACTGAAGCTTTCTTT. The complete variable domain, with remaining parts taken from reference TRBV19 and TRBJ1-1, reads DGGITQSPKYLFRKEGQNVTLSCEQNLNHDAMYWYRQDPGQGLRLIYYSQIVNDFQKGDIAEGYSVSREKKESFPLTVTSAQKNPTAFYLCASSTAGDKFLNTEAFFGQGTRLTVV.

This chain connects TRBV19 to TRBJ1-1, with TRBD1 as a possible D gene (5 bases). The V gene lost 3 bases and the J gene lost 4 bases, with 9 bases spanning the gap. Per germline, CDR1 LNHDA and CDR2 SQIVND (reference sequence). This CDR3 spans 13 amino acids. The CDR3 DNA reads TGTGCCAGTAGTATCCAGGGTATCACTGAAGCTTTCTTT. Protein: CASSIQGITEAFF.